This TCR beta chain was sequenced for a study of identical twins. The CDR3 extends over 15 amino acids. Per germline, CDR1 MNHNS and CDR2 SASEGT. V lost 8 bases, J lost 1 base, and 10 bases stayed unmatched. TCRdb recomputed calls from the 5' RACE reads with MiXCR, one row per CDR3 protein. The data contain approximately 680,000 distinct CDR3 sequences, around 7.4% of them seen just once; the ten biggest clones take up 1.5% to 2%. Only healthy Caucasians were enrolled as donors. The sample holds a few counts of this clonotype. These records were also assigned to another study, of yellow fever vaccine responses in identical twins.

V is TRBV6-1 and J is TRBJ2-5; 7 bases line up with TRBD2. The TCR was taken from a woman between 18 and 30 years old in good health. The source material was PBMCs. The DNA for the CDR3 is TGTGCCAGCCGGCGGTTCGGCGGGAGCCAAGAGACCCAGTACTTC. Protein product: CASRRFGGSQETQYF.